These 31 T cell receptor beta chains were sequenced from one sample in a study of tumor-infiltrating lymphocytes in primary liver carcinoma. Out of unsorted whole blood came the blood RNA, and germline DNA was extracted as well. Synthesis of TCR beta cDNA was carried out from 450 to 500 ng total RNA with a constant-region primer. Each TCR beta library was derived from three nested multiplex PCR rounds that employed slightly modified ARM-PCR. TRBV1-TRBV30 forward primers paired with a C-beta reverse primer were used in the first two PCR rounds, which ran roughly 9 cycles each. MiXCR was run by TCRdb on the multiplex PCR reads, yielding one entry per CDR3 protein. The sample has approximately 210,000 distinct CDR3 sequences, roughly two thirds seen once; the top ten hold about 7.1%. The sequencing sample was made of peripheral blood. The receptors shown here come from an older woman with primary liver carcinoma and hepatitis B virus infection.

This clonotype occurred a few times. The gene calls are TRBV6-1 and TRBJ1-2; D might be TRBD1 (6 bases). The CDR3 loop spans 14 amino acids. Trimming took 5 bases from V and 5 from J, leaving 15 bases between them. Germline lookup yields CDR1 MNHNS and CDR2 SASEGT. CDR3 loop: CASSLTLTGYGYTF. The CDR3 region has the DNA TGTGCCAGCAGTCTAACTTTAACAGGGTATGGCTACACCTTC.

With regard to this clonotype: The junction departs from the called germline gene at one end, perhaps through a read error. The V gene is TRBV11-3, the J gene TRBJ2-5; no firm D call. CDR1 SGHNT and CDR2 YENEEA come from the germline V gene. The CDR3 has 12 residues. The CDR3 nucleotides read TGTGCCAGCAACTTTGGTCAAGAGACCCAGCACTTC. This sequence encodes CASNFGQETQHF.

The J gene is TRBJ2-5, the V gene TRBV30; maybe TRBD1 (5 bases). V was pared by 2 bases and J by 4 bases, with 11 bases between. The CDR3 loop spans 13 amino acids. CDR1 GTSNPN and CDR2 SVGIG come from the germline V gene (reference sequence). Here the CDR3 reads CAWSRGRGETQYF. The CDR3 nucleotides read TGTGCCTGGAGTCGCGGAAGGGGAGAGACCCAGTACTTC.

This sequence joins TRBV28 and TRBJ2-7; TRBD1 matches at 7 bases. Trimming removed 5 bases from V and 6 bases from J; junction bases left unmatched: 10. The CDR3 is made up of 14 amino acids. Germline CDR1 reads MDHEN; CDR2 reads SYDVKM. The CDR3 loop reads CASSAAGTEFEQYF. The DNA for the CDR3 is TGTGCCAGCAGTGCCGCCGGGACAGAGTTCGAGCAGTACTTC.

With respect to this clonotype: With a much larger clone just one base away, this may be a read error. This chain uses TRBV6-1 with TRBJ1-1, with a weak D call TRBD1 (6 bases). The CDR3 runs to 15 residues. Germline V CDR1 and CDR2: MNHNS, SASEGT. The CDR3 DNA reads TGTGCCAGCAGACCAAGAGGGGGGGCAGGGACTGAAGCTGTCTTT. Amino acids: CASRPRGGAGTEAVF.

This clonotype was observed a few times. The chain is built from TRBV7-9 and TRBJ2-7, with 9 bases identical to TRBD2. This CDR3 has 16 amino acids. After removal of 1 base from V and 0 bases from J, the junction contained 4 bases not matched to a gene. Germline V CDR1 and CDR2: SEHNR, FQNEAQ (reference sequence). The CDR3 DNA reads TGTGCCAGCAGCTTAGGCGGCGGGAGGGTCTCCTACGAGCAGTACTTC. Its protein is CASSLGGGRVSYEQYF.

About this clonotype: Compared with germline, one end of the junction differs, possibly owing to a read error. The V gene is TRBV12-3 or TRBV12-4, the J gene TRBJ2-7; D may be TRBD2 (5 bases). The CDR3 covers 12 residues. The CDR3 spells CVSSHPGSEQYF. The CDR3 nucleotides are TGTGTCAGCAGCCACCCGGGGTCCGAGCAGTACTTC.

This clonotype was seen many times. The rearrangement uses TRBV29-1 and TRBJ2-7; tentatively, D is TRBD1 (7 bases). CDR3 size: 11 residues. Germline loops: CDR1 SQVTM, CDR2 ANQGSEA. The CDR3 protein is CSYAGGKEQYF. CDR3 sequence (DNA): TGCAGTTACGCAGGGGGGAAGGAGCAGTACTTC.

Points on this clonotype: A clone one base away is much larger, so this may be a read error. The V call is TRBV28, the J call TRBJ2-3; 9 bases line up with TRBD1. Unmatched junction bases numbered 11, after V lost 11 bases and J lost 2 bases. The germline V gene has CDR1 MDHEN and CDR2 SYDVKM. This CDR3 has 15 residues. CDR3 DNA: TGTGCCTGTGTAGGGGACAGGGATATCACAGATACGCAGTATTTT. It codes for CACVGDRDITDTQYF.

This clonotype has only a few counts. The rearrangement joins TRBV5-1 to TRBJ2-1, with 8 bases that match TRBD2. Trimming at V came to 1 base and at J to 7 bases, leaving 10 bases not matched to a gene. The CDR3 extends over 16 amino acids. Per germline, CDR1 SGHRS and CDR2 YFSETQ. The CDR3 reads CASSLMSSGSTNEQFF. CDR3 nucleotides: TGCGCCAGCAGCTTGATGTCCAGCGGGAGTACAAATGAGCAGTTCTTC.

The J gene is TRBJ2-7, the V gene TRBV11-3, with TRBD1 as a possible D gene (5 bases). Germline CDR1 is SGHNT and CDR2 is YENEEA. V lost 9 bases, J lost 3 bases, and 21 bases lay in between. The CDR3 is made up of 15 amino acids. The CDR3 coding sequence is TGTGCCAGTATCCCCGTGACAAGGGGCAACTACGAGCAGTACTTC. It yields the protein CASIPVTRGNYEQYF.

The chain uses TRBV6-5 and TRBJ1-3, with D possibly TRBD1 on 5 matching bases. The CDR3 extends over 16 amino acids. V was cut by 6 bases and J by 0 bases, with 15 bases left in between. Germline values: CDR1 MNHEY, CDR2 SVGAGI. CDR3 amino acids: CASSPAGGYSGNTIYF. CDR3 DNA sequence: TGTGCCAGCAGCCCCGCCGGGGGGTACTCTGGAAACACCATATATTTT.

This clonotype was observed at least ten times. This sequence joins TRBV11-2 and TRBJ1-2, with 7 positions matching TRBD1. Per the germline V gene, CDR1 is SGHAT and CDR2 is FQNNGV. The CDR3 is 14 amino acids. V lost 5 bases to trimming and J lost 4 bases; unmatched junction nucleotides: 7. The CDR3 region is CASSEGGTVYGYTF. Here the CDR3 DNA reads TGTGCCAGCAGCGAAGGAGGGACAGTCTATGGCTACACCTTC.

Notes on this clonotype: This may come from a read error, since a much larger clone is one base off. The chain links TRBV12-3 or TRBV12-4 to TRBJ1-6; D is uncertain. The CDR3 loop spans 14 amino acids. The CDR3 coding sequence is TGTGCCAGCAGTTCCGAGGCGGGTGATTCACCCCTCTACTTT. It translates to CASSSEAGDSPLYF.

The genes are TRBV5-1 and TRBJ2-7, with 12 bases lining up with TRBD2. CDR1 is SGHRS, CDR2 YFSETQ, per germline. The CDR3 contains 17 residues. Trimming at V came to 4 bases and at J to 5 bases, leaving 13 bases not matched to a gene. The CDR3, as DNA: TGCGCCAGCAGCCCTCGGACTAGCGGGGAGATTGGCCACGAGCAGTACTTC. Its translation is CASSPRTSGEIGHEQYF.

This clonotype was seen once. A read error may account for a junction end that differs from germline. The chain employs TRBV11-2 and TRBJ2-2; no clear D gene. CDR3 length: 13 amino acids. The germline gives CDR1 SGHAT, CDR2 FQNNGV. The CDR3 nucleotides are TGTACCAGCAGCCGACTTGGGGTCGGTGAGCTGTTTTTT. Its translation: CTSSRLGVGELFF.

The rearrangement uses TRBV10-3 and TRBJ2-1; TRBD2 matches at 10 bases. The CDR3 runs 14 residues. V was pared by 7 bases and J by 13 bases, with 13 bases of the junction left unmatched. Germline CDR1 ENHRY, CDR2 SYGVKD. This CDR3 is CAITSSGSNNNQFF. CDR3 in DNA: TGTGCCATCACCTCTAGCGGGAGTAACAATAACCAGTTCTTC.

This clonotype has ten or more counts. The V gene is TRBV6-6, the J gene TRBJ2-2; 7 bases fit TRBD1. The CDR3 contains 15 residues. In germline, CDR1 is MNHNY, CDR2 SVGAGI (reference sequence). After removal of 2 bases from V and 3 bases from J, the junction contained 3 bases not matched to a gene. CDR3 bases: TGTGCCAGCAGTTACGGGCAGGGGGACACCGGGGAGCTGTTTTTT. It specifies CASSYGQGDTGELFF.

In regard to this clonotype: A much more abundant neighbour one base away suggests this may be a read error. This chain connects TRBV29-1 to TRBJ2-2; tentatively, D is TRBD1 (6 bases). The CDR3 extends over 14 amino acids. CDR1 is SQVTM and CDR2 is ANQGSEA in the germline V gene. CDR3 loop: CSVIIIRDTGELLF. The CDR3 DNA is TGCAGCGTTATAATTATCAGGGACACCGGGGAGCTGCTTTTT.

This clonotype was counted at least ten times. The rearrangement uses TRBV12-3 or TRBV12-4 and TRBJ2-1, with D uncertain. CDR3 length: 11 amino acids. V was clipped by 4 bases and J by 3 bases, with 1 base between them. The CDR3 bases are TGTGCCAGCAGTTACTACAATGAGCAGTTCTTC. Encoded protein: CASSYYNEQFF.

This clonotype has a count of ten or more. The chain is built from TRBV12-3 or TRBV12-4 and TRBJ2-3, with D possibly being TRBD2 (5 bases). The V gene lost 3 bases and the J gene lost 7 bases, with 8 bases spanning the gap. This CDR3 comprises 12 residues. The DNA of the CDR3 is TGTGCCAGCAGTTTTGGCGGGCATACGCAGTATTTT. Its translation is CASSFGGHTQYF.

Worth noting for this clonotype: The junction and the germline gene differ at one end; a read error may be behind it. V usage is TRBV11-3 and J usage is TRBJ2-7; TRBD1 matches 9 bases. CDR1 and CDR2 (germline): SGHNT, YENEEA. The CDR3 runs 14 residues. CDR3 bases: TGTGCCAGCGGGCAGCCGGGACAGGGATACGATCAGTACTTC. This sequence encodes CASGQPGQGYDQYF.

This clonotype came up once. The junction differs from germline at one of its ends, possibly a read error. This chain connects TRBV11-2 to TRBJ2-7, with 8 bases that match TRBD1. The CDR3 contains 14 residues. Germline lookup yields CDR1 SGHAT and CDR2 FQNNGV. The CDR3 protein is CGSSPRGLAYEQYF. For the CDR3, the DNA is TGTGGCAGCAGCCCCAGGGGGCTGGCCTACGAGCAGTACTTC.

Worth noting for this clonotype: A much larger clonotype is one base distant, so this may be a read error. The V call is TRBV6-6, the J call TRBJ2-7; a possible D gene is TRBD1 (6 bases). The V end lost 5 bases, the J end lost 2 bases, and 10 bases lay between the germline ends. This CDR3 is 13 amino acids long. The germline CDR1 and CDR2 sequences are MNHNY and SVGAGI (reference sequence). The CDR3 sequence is CASSPGQPYEQYF. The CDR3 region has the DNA TGTGCCAGCAGTCCCGGACAGCCCTACGAGCAGTACTTC.

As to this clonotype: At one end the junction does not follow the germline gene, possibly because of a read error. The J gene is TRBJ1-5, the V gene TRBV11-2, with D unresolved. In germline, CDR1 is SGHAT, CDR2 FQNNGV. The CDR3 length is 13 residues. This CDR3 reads CASNLERNQPQHF. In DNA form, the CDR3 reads TGTGCCAGCAACTTAGAACGAAATCAGCCCCAGCATTTT.

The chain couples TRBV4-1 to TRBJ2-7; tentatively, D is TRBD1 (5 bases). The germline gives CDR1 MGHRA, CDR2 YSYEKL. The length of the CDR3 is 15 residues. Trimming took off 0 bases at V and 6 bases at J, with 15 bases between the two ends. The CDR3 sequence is CASSQDSTGRGEQYF. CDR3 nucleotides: TGCGCCAGCAGCCAAGACTCCACGGGTAGGGGCGAGCAGTACTTC.

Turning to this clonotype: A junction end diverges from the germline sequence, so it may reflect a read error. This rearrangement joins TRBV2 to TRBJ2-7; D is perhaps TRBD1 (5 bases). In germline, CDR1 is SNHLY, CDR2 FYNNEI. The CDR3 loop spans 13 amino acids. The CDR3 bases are TGTGCCTGCAGTGTTCAGGGCTCGAACGAGCAGTACTTC. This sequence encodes CACSVQGSNEQYF. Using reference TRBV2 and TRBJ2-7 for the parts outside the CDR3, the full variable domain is EPEVTQTPSHQVTQMGQEVILRCVPISNHLYFYWYRQILGQKVEFLVSFYNNEISEKSEIFDDQFSVERPDGSNFTLKIRSTKLEDSAMYFCACSVQGSNEQYFGPGTRLTVT.

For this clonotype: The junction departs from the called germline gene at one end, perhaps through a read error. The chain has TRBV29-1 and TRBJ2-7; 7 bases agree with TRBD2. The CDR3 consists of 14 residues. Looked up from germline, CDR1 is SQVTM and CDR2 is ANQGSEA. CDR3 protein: CSVGGLSAPYDQYF. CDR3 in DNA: TGCAGCGTTGGGGGACTATCAGCCCCCTACGATCAGTACTTC.

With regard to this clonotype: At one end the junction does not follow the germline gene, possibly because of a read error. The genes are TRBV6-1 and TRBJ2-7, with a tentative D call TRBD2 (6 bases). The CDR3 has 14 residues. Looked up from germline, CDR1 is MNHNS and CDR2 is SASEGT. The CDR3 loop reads CPSSDYGGSYEQNF. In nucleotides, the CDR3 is TGTCCCAGCAGTGACTATGGAGGGAGCTACGAGCAGAACTTC.

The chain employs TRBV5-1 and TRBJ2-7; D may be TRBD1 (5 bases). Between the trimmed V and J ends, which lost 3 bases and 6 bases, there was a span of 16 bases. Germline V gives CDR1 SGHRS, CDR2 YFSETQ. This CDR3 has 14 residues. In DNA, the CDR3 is TGCGCCAGCAGCTCTCGTGGGTGGGGCGGCGAGCAGTACTTC. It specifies CASSSRGWGGEQYF.

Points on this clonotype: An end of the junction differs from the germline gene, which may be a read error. In DNA form, the CDR3 reads TGTGCCAACAGTTATGGAATGCACGATGGCTACACCTTC. Its protein is CANSYGMHDGYTF. The rearrangement joins TRBV6-5 to TRBJ1-2; no reliable D call. The length of the CDR3 is 13 residues. The germline CDR1 and CDR2 sequences are MNHEY and SVGAGI.